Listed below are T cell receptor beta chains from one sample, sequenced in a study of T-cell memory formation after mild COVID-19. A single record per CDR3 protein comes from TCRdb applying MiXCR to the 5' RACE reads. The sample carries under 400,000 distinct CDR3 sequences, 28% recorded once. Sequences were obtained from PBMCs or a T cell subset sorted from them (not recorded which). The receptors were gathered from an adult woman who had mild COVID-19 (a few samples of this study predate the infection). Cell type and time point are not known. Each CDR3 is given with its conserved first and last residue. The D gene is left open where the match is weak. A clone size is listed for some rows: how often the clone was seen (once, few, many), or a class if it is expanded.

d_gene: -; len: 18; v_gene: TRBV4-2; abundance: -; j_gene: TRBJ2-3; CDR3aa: CASSQSTWAGLQSDTQYF; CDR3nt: TGTGCCAGCAGCCAATCGACCTGGGCGGGACTTCAGTCAGATACGCAGTATTTT
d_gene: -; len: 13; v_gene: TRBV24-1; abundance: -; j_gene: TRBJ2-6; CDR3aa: CAPGSSGANVLTF; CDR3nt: TGTGCCCCGGGGAGCTCTGGGGCCAACGTCCTGACTTTC
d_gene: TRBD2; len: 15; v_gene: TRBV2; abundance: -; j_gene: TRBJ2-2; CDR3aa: CASSETSPNTGELFF; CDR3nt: TGTGCCAGCAGTGAGACTAGCCCGAACACCGGGGAGCTGTTTTTT
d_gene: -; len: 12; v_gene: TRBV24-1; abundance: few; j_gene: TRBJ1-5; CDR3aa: CAVRQDNQPQHF; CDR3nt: TGTGCCGTACGACAGGACAATCAGCCCCAGCATTTT
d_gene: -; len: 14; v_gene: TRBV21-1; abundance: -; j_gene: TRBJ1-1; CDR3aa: CASSKGPEHTEAFF; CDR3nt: TGTGCCAGCAGCAAAGGTCCAGAGCACACTGAAGCTTTCTTT
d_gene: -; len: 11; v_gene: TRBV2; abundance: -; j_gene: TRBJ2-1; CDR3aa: CASSPVFEQFF; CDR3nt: TGTGCCAGCAGTCCAGTTTTTGAGCAGTTCTTC
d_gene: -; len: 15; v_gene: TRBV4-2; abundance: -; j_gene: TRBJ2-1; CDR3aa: CASSQDRPAYNEQFF; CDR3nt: TGTGCCAGCAGCCAAGATAGGCCAGCCTACAATGAGCAGTTCTTC
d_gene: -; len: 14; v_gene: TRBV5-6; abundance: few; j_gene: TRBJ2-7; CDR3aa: CASSPRGISYEQYF; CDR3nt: TGTGCCAGCAGCCCACGGGGAATAAGCTACGAGCAGTACTTC
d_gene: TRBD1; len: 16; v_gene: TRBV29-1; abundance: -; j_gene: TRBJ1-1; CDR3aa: CSVEPQQGAEATEAFF; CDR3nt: TGCAGCGTTGAGCCCCAACAGGGGGCGGAGGCCACTGAAGCTTTCTTT
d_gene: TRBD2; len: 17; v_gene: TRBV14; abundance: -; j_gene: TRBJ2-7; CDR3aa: CASSQEFMGLAGSEQYF; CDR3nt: TGTGCCAGCAGCCAAGAGTTTATGGGACTAGCGGGAAGCGAGCAGTACTTC
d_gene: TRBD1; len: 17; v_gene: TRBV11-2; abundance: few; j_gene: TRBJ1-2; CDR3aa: CASSSFPRDRAMGGYTF; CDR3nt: TGTGCCAGCAGCTCATTCCCCCGGGACAGGGCCATGGGAGGCTACACCTTC
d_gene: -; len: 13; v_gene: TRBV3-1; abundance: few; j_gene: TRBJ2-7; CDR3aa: CASRQGPSYEQYF; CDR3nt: TGTGCCAGCAGACAGGGCCCCTCCTACGAGCAGTACTTC
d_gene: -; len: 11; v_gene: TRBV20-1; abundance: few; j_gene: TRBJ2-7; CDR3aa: CSARDDNGQYF; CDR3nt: TGCAGTGCTAGAGATGATAACGGGCAGTACTTC
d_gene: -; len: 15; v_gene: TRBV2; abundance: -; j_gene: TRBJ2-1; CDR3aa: CASSGASGTNNEQFF; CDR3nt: TGTGCCAGCAGTGGGGCTTCAGGGACCAACAATGAGCAGTTCTTC
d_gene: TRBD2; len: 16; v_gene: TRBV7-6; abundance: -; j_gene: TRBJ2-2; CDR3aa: CASSAAGSGKNGELFF; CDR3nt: TGTGCCAGCAGCGCTGCTGGTAGCGGGAAAAACGGGGAGCTGTTTTTT
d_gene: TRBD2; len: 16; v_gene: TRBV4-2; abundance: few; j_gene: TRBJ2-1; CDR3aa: CASSQVGDYIFNEQFF; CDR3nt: TGTGCCAGCAGCCAAGTAGGGGACTACATTTTCAATGAGCAGTTCTTC
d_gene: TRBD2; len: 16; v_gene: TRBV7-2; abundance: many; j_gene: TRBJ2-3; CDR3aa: CASSFPTSGRGWAQYF; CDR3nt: TGTGCCAGCAGCTTTCCGACTAGCGGGAGAGGATGGGCGCAGTATTTT
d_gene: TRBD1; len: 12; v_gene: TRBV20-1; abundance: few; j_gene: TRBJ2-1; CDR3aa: CSVRQGANEQFF; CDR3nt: TGCAGTGTTCGACAGGGGGCGAATGAGCAGTTCTTC
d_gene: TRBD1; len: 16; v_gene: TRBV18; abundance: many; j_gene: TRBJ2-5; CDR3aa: CASSPGQGARGETQYF; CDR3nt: TGTGCCAGCTCGCCGGGACAGGGGGCGAGGGGAGAGACCCAGTACTTC
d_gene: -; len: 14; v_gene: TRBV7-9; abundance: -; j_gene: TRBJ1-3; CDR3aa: CASSSGEWGNTIYF; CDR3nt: TGTGCCAGCAGCTCAGGGGAGTGGGGAAACACCATATATTTT
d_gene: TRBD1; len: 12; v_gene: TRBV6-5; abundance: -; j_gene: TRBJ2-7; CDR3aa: CASSGTGAEQYF; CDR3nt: TGTGCCAGCAGTGGGACAGGGGCCGAGCAGTACTTC
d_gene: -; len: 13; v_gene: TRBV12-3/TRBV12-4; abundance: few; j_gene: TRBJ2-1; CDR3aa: CASSSYIGYEQFF; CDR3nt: TGTGCCAGCAGTTCTTACATAGGCTATGAGCAGTTCTTC
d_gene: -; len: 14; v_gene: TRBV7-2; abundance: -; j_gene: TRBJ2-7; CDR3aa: CASSFQAGEREQYF; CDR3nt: TGTGCCAGCAGCTTTCAGGCAGGGGAGCGCGAGCAGTACTTC
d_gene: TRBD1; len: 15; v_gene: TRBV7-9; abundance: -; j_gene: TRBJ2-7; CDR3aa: CASSSQDRPEGEQYF; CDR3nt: TGTGCCAGCAGCTCTCAGGACAGGCCGGAAGGCGAGCAGTACTTC
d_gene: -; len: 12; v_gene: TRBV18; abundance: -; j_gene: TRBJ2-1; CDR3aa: CASSFSGAEQFF; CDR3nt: TGTGCCAGCTCATTCTCAGGGGCTGAGCAGTTCTTC
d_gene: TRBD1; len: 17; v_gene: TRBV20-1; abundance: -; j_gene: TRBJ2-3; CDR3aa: CSARDQGQVRTADTQYF; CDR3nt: TGCAGTGCTAGAGATCAGGGACAGGTTAGGACGGCAGATACGCAGTATTTT
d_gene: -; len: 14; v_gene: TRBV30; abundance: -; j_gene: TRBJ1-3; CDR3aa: CASTGFGTGNTIYF; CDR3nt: TGTGCCTCCACGGGATTTGGAACTGGAAACACCATATATTTT
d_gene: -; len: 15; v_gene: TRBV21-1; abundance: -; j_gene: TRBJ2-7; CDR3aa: CASSKETGVSYEQYF; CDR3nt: TGTGCCAGCAGCAAAGAGACTGGGGTCTCCTACGAGCAGTACTTC
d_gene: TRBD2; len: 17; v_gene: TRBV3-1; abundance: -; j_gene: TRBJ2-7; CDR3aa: CASSQAFSGRTSYEQYF; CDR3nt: TGTGCCAGCAGCCAAGCGTTTAGCGGGAGGACGTCCTACGAGCAGTACTTC
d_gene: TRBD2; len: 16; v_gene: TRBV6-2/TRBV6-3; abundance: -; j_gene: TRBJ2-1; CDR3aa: CASSSGLAGVSHEQFF; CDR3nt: TGTGCCAGCAGTTCCGGACTAGCGGGAGTCAGCCATGAGCAGTTCTTC
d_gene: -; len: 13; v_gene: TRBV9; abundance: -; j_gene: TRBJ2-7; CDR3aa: CASSVELAGEQYF; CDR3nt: TGTGCCAGCAGCGTAGAACTAGCTGGCGAGCAGTACTTC
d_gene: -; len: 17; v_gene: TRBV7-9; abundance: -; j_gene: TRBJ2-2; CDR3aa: CASSLSGEGFYTGELFF; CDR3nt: TGTGCCAGCAGCCTTAGTGGCGAGGGATTTTACACCGGGGAGCTGTTTTTT
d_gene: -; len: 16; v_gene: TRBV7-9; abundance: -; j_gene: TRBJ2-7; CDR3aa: CASSLLPAGISYEQYF; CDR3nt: TGTGCCAGCAGCTTACTTCCGGCGGGGATCTCCTACGAGCAGTACTTC
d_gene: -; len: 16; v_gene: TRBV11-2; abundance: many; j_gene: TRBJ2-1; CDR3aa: CASSSVGGRSYNEQFF; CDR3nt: TGTGCCAGCAGCTCGGTGGGGGGTCGCTCCTACAATGAGCAGTTCTTC
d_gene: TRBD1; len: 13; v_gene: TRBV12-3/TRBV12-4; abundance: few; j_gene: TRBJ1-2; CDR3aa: CASRETGVSGYTF; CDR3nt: TGTGCCAGCAGGGAGACAGGGGTATCGGGCTACACCTTC
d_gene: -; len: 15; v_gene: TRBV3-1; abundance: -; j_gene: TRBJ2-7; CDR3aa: CASSHHLPGNYEQYF; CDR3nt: TGTGCCAGCAGCCACCATCTGCCGGGCAACTACGAGCAGTACTTC
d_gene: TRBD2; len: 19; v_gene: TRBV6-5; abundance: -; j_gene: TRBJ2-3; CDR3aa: CASSYSTQSIAGGSDTQYF; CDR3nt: TGTGCCAGCAGTTACTCGACACAATCTATAGCGGGGGGGTCAGATACGCAGTATTTT
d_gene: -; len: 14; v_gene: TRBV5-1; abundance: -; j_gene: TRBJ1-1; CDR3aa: CASSSRLAGAEAFF; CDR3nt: TGCGCCAGCAGCTCCCGGTTGGCTGGGGCGGAAGCTTTCTTT
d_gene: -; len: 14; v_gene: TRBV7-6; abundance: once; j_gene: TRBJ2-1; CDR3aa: CASSLETRYNEQFF; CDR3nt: TGTGCCAGCAGCTTAGAGACAAGGTACAATGAGCAGTTCTTC
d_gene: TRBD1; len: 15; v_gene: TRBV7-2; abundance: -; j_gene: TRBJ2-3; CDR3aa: CASSMPGQNTDTQYF; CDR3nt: TGTGCCAGCAGCATGCCGGGACAGAACACAGATACGCAGTATTTT
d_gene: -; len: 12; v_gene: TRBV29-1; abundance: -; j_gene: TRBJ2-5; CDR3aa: CSGRTAGETQYF; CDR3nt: TGCAGCGGCAGAACGGCAGGGGAGACCCAGTACTTC
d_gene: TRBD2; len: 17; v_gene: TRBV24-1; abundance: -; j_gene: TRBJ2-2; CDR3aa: CATSDPGLAGFAGELFF; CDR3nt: TGTGCCACCAGTGACCCCGGACTAGCGGGATTTGCCGGGGAGCTGTTTTTT
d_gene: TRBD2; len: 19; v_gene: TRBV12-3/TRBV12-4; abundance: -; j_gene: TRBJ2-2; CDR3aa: CASSLSRLAGAPNTGELFF; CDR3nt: TGTGCCAGCAGTTTATCGAGACTAGCGGGGGCCCCGAACACCGGGGAGCTGTTTTTT
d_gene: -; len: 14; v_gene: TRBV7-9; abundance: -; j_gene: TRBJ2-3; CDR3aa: CASSSDRYTDTQYF; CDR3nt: TGTGCCAGCAGCTCGGACAGATACACAGATACGCAGTATTTT
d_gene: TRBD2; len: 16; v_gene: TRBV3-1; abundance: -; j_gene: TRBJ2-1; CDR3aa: CASSQAGGRAYNEQFF; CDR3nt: TGTGCCAGCAGCCAAGCAGGAGGGAGGGCTTACAATGAGCAGTTCTTC
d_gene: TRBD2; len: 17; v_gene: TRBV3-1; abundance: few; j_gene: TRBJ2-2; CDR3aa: CASSPAGTSGTTGELFF; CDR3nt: TGTGCCAGCAGCCCAGCCGGGACTAGCGGGACCACCGGGGAGCTGTTTTTT
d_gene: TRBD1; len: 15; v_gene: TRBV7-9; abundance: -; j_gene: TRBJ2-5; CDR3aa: CASSPHRGGKETQYF; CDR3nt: TGTGCCAGCAGCCCTCACAGGGGTGGTAAAGAGACCCAGTACTTC
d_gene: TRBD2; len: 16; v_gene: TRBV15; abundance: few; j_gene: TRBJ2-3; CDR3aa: CATSNGLAGWGDTQYF; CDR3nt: TGTGCCACCAGCAACGGACTAGCGGGCTGGGGAGATACGCAGTATTTT
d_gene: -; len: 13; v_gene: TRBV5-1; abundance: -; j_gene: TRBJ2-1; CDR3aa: CASSLEWGNEQFF; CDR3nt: TGCGCCAGCAGCTTGGAATGGGGGAATGAGCAGTTCTTC
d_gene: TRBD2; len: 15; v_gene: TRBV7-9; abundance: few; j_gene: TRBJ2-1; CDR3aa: CASSPPLAGRDEQFF; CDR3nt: TGTGCCAGCAGCCCGCCACTAGCGGGCAGGGATGAGCAGTTCTTC
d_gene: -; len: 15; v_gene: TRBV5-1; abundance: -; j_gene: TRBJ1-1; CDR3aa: CASSLVPTANTEAFF; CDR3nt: TGCGCCAGCAGCTTGGTGCCGACAGCTAACACTGAAGCTTTCTTT